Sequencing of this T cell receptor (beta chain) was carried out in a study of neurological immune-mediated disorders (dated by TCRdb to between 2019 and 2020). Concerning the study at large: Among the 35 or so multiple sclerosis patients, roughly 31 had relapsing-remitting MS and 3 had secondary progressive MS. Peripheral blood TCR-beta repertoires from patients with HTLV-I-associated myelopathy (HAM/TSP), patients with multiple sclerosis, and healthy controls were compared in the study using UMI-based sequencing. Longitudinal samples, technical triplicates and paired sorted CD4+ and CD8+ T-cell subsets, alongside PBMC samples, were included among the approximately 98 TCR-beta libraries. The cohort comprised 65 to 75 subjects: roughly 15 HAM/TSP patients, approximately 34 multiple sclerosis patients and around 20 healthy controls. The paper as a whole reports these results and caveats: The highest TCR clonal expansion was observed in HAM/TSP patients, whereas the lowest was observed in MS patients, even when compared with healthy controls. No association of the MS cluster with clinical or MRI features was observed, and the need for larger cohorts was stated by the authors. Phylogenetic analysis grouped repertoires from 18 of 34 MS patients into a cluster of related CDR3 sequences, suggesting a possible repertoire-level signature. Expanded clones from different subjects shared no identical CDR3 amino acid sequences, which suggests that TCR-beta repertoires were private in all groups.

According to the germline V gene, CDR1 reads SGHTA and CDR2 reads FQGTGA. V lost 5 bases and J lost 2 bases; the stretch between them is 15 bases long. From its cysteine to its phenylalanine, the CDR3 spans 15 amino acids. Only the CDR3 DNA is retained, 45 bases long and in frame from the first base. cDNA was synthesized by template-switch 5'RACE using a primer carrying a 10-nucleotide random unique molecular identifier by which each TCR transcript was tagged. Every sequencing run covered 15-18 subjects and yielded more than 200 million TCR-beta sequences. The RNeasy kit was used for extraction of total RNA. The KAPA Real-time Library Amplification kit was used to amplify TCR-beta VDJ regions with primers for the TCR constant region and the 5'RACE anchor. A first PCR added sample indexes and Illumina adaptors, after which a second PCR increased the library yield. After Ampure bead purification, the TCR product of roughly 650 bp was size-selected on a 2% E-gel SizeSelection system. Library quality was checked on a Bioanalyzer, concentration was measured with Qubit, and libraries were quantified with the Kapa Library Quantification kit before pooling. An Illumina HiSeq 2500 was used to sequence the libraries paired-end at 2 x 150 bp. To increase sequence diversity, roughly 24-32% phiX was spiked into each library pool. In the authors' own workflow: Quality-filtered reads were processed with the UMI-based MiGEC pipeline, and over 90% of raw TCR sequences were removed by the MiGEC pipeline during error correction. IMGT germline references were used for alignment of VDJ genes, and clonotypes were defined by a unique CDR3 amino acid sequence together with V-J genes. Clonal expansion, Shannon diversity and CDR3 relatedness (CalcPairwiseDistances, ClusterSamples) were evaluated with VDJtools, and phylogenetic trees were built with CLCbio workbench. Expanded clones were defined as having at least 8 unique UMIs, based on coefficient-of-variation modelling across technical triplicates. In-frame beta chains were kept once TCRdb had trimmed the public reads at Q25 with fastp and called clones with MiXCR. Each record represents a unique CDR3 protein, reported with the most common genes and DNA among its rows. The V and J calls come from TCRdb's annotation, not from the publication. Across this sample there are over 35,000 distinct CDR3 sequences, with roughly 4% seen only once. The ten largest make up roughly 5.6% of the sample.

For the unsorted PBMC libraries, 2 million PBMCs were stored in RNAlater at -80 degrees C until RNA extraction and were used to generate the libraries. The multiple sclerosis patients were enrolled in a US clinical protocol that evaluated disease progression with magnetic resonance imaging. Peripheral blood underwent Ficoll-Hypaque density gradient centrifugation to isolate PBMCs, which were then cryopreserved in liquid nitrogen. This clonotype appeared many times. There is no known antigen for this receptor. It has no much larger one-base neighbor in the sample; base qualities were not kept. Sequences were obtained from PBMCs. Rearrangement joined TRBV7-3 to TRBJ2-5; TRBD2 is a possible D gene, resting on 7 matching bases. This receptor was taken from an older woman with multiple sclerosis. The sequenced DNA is TGTGCCAGCAGCCGGGGGGCCCGGGAACAAGAGACCCAGTACTTC. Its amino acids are CASSRGAREQETQYF.